The entry below describes one T cell receptor beta chain. This specimen comes from a study of shared clonotypes between healthy human individuals. Sequencing used immunoSEQ multiplex PCR; TCRdb keeps in-frame clones, though not all of them. The sample gives 2.5 million or so clones, more than 80% of which show up once; 0.13% to 0.15% is in the top ten. The receptor comes from a man aged 18 to 30 in good health. Sequencing was carried out using naive CD4+ T cells sorted from blood. Subset in this sample: CD45RA+ positively selected.

CDR3 sequence: CASSRGPGDPSNQPQHF. The CDR3 bases are TGTGCCAGCAGCAGGGGTCCAGGGGATCCTAGCAATCAGCCCCAGCATTTT. The chain links TRBV21-1 to TRBJ1-5; TRBD1, as called in the table, went unchecked against the DNA. TRBV21-1 corresponds to a pseudogene. The CDR3 covers 17 residues.